The 26 T cell receptor beta chains below all came from one sample that was sequenced in a study of blood T cell repertoires in COVID-19. Only in-frame clones appear in the TCRdb table, and some are missing; sequencing was by immunoSEQ multiplex PCR. The sample shows tens of thousands of clones, around 90% of them seen only once. Sequenced input: peripheral blood. The receptor set was obtained from a human donor with active COVID-19. The donor label of this sample is uncertain.

The rearrangement links TRBV18 to TRBJ2-1, with 10 bases that match TRBD1. This CDR3 is built from 15 residues. Trimming cost V 3 bases and J 8 bases; bases outside gene matches: 7. The V gene's germline CDR1 is KGHSH and CDR2 LQKENI. In DNA form, the CDR3 reads TGTGCCAGCTCACCGGCAGGGACAGGGGTAGATGAGCAGTTCTTC. Protein: CASSPAGTGVDEQFF.

V is TRBV14 and J is TRBJ2-1, with 7 bases matching TRBD2. The V gene end was trimmed by 0 bases and the J gene end by 2 bases; junction bases not matched to a gene: 10. The V gene's germline CDR1 is SGHDN and CDR2 FVKESK. The CDR3 spans 18 residues. CDR3 amino acids: CASSQEGERGWAYNEQFF. Written as DNA, the CDR3 is TGTGCCAGCAGCCAAGAGGGGGAGCGGGGTTGGGCCTACAATGAGCAGTTCTTC.

This chain connects TRBV20-1 to TRBJ1-2, with a weak D call TRBD1 (5 bases). This CDR3 comprises 13 residues. Germline V CDR1 and CDR2: DFQATT, SNEGSKA (reference sequence). The DNA for the CDR3 is TGCAGCCCTAGTGAGGGGCAGGTCTATGGCTACACCTTC. Translation gives CSPSEGQVYGYTF.

On this clone: One junction end disagrees with the germline gene, perhaps due to a read error. The chain is built from TRBV7-9 and TRBJ1-2; unclear D gene. CDR1 and CDR2 (germline): SEHNR, FQNEAQ (reference sequence). The CDR3 contains 12 residues. CDR3 bases: TGTGCCAGCAGCTTATTGGGTACAGCAAATACATTC. It codes for CASSLLGTANTF.

Only one count was recorded for this clone. The genes are TRBV6-5 and TRBJ1-5; 7 nucleotides align to TRBD1. Germline-derived CDR1 and CDR2 are MNHEY and SVGAGI. J was trimmed by 3 bases and V by 8 bases; bases with no gene match: 4. This CDR3 is 13 amino acids long. DNA of the CDR3: TGTGCCAGCTGGGGACAGTTCAATCAGCCCCAGCATTTT. It codes for CASWGQFNQPQHF.

The chain combines TRBV7-9 with TRBJ2-7, with D possibly being TRBD1 (6 bases). The germline V gene has CDR1 SEHNR and CDR2 FQNEAQ (reference sequence). V gave up 0 bases and J gave up 2 bases, with 11 bases separating them. This CDR3 is built from 15 residues. The CDR3 nucleotides read TGTGCCAGCAGCTTAGCGGCAGGGGTCCCCTACGAGCAGTACTTC. Translated, it gives CASSLAAGVPYEQYF.

V is TRBV7-2 and J is TRBJ2-1, with D hard to call. CDR3 length equals 13 residues. Germline assignment: CDR1 SGHTA and CDR2 FQGNSA. V gave up 2 bases and J gave up 8 bases, with 10 bases separating them. CDR3 sequence: CASSLHLEYEQFF. Written as DNA, the CDR3 is TGTGCCAGCAGCTTACATCTAGAATATGAGCAGTTCTTC.

The V gene is TRBV29-1, the J gene TRBJ1-2; 7 bases line up with TRBD1. J lost 4 bases, V lost 6 bases, and 5 bases had no gene match. Germline assignment: CDR1 SQVTM and CDR2 ANQGSEA. The CDR3 totals 12 residues. DNA for the CDR3: TGCAGCGTCCGGGCAGGGGGCTATGGCTACACCTTC. Protein product: CSVRAGGYGYTF. Full variable domain (rest looked up from reference TRBV29-1 and TRBJ1-2): SAVISQKPSRDICQRGTSLTIQCQVDSQVTMMFWYRQQPGQSLTLIATANQGSEATYESGFVIDKFPISRPNLTFSTLTVSNMSPEDSSIYLCSVRAGGYGYTFGSGTRLTVV.

A single count supports this clone. The rearrangement uses TRBV6-1 and TRBJ1-6; D may be TRBD1 (5 bases). The CDR3 loop spans 15 amino acids. V was trimmed by 3 bases and J by 6 bases, leaving 12 bases between them. CDR1 and CDR2 from the germline V gene are MNHNS and SASEGT. This CDR3 reads CASSEGQAGNSPLHF. Here the CDR3 DNA reads TGTGCCAGCAGTGAGGGGCAAGCAGGTAATTCACCCCTCCACTTT.

V and J are TRBV10-3 and TRBJ2-1; possible D gene TRBD1, 6 bases. The ends were cut back, 8 bases at V and 6 bases at J, with 11 bases in the middle. CDR1 is ENHRY and CDR2 is SYGVKD in the germline V gene. The CDR3 covers 12 residues. The CDR3 DNA sequence: TGTGCCATCCTCAGGGGAAGCAATGAGCAGTTCTTC. Translated, it gives CAILRGSNEQFF.

This clone appeared once. The rearrangement uses TRBV11-2 and TRBJ1-2; maybe TRBD1 (5 bases). Germline CDR1 reads SGHAT; CDR2 reads FQNNGV. The CDR3 spans 13 residues. With 5 bases removed from V and 8 bases from J, the gap between germline ends came to 15 bases. Here the CDR3 reads CASSPEGRGGYTF. CDR3 DNA: TGTGCCAGCAGCCCGGAGGGGAGAGGCGGCTACACCTTC.

The genes are TRBV5-4 and TRBJ2-3; 13 positions agree with TRBD2. With 4 bases clipped from V and 4 bases from J, the junction kept 3 bases outside the gene matches. CDR3 size: 15 residues. Germline V gene data show CDR1 as SGHNT and CDR2 as YYREEE (reference sequence). The CDR3 bases are TGTGCCAGCAGCCGGACTAGCGGGGGCCCAGATACGCAGTATTTT. Translated: CASSRTSGGPDTQYF.

CDR3 amino acids: CASSLGAGLEQYF. CDR3 coding DNA: TGTGCCAGCAGTTTAGGAGCGGGCCTCGAGCAGTACTTC. The rearrangement joins TRBV27 to TRBJ2-7; the D gene is possibly TRBD2 (6 bases). The germline V and J ends were trimmed by 2 bases and 6 bases, with 11 bases remaining between them. The CDR3 runs 13 residues. Germline V lookup: CDR1 MNHEY, CDR2 SMNVEV (reference sequence).

The V gene is TRBV10-3, the J gene TRBJ2-7; 8 positions agree with TRBD1. This CDR3 has 13 amino acids. Germline CDR1 and CDR2: ENHRY and SYGVKD. V was pared by 6 bases and J by 4 bases, with 5 bases of the junction left unmatched. The CDR3 reads CAISVGQEYEQYF. CDR3 DNA sequence: TGTGCCATCAGCGTGGGACAGGAGTACGAGCAGTACTTC.

This clone appeared a single time. V is TRBV5-1 and J is TRBJ1-4; 10 bases line up with TRBD1. Trimming cost V 4 bases and J 8 bases; bases outside gene matches: 5. The CDR3 runs to 14 residues. Germline loops: CDR1 SGHRS, CDR2 YFSETQ. The CDR3 coding sequence is TGCGCCAGCAGCATGACAGGGGGCGACGAAAAACTGTTTTTT. It is translated as CASSMTGGDEKLFF.

The chain links TRBV30 to TRBJ2-1, with 12 bases fitting TRBD2. CDR3 length: 13 residues. Trimming cost V 4 bases and J 9 bases; bases outside gene matches: 4. Germline V lookup: CDR1 GTSNPN, CDR2 SVGIG (reference sequence). CDR3 nucleotides: TGTGCCTGGACGCTAGCGGGGGGGAGTGAGCAGTTCTTC. Translated: CAWTLAGGSEQFF.

The chain joins TRBV7-2 to TRBJ1-5; TRBD1 is a possible D gene (5 bases). The CDR3 is made up of 14 amino acids. Looked up from germline, CDR1 is SGHTA and CDR2 is FQGNSA. V lost 4 bases and J 5 bases, leaving 12 bases between the germline ends. The CDR3 DNA reads TGTGCCAGCAGCTCCCGACAGTATGATCAGCCCCAGCATTTT. Protein: CASSSRQYDQPQHF.

CDR3 DNA sequence: TGCGCCAGCAGCCAAGAGGCGGGGCGGTCTTCACCCCTCCACTTT. Its translation is CASSQEAGRSSPLHF. The chain couples TRBV4-1 to TRBJ1-6; a weak D match, TRBD1 (5 bases). The germline gives CDR1 MGHRA, CDR2 YSYEKL. The CDR3 consists of 15 residues. V lost 0 bases, J lost 9 bases, and 12 bases lay in between.

The sample holds one count of this clone. This chain uses TRBV20-1 with TRBJ1-6, with D possibly being TRBD1 (6 bases). Trimming removed 3 bases at V and 7 bases at J, with 16 bases between. The CDR3 contains 15 residues. Looked up from germline, CDR1 is DFQATT and CDR2 is SNEGSKA (reference sequence). The CDR3 DNA reads TGCAGTGCTAGTAATTTAAGGGACACCAATTCACCCCTCCACTTT. It yields the protein CSASNLRDTNSPLHF.

The chain employs TRBV4-1 and TRBJ2-1; TRBD2 matches 11 bases. Germline assignment: CDR1 MGHRA and CDR2 YSYEKL. Germline trimming cut 3 bases from V and 3 bases from J; bases unmatched to any gene: 13. The CDR3 length is 19 residues. The CDR3 DNA reads as TGCGCCAGCAGCCAGGAAGGACTAGCGGGCGGACGGGTCTACAATGAGCAGTTCTTC. Translated, it gives CASSQEGLAGGRVYNEQFF.

This clone was detected once. The chain carries TRBV2 and TRBJ1-2; 9 nucleotides match TRBD1. CDR1 and CDR2 from the germline V gene are SNHLY and FYNNEI. This CDR3 spans 16 amino acids. Trimming removed 7 bases from V and 6 bases from J; junction bases left unmatched: 15. CDR3 sequence reads: CASTTARGQGLNGYTF. DNA of the CDR3: TGTGCCAGCACTACCGCCCGGGGACAGGGTTTGAATGGCTACACCTTC.

V usage is TRBV7-9 and J usage is TRBJ2-7, with 8 bases fitting TRBD2. The CDR3 is made up of 15 amino acids. Trimming removed 0 bases from V and 7 bases from J; junction bases left unmatched: 8. CDR1 and CDR2 from the germline V gene are SEHNR and FQNEAQ (reference sequence). The CDR3: CASSLAASGPTEQYF. The DNA for the CDR3 is TGTGCCAGCAGCTTAGCGGCTAGCGGGCCTACGGAGCAGTACTTC.

This chain links TRBV18 with TRBJ2-2, with D possibly matching TRBD2 (6 bases). From germline, CDR1 is KGHSH and CDR2 LQKENI. Trimming cost V 4 bases and J 4 bases, with 13 bases left between them. This CDR3 is 15 amino acids long. The CDR3 reads CASSRETAGTGELFF. Here the CDR3 DNA reads TGTGCCAGCTCACGGGAGACAGCGGGCACCGGGGAGCTGTTTTTT. Variable domain in full (rest from reference TRBV18 and TRBJ2-2): NAGVMQNPRHLVRRRGQEARLRCSPMKGHSHVYWYRQLPEEGLKFMVYLQKENIIDESGMPKERFSAEFPKEGPSILRIQQVVRGDSAAYFCASSRETAGTGELFFGEGSRLTVL.

This chain uses TRBV5-1 with TRBJ2-1; 10 bases are shared with TRBD2. CDR1 and CDR2 (germline): SGHRS, YFSETQ. V shed 3 bases and J 2 bases; nucleotides not matched to a gene: 2. The CDR3 length is 15 residues. The chain's CDR3 is CASSSTSGTYNEQFF. CDR3 in DNA: TGCGCCAGCAGCTCCACTAGCGGGACCTACAATGAGCAGTTCTTC.

The chain employs TRBV7-8 and TRBJ2-7; D is perhaps TRBD1 (6 bases). This CDR3 is 15 amino acids long. V shed 0 bases and J shed 6 bases, with 15 bases lying between them. Germline CDR1 and CDR2: SGHVS and FQNEAQ. DNA for the CDR3: TGTGCCAGCAGCTTAGCGACAGGTCTCGCATTCGAGCAGTACTTC. It encodes CASSLATGLAFEQYF.

This clone was observed once. The chain has TRBV7-2 and TRBJ2-7; D is possibly TRBD1 (6 bases). The germline V gene encodes CDR1 SGHTA and CDR2 FQGNSA. This CDR3 is built from 15 residues. The V gene lost 2 bases and the J gene lost 6 bases, with 17 bases spanning the gap. The CDR3 region is CASSLWTQGQLEQYF. CDR3 nucleotides: TGTGCCAGCAGCTTATGGACCCAGGGGCAACTCGAGCAGTACTTC.